This TCR beta chain was identified during a study of vaccination effects on CD4 cells after COVID-19. Some clones are missing from TCRdb's copy, which holds only in-frame ones; the method was immunoSEQ multiplex PCR. The sample lists 20,000 to 25,000 clones, roughly 81% occurring once. The CDR3 extends over 15 amino acids. Trimming pared 5 bases from V and 0 bases from J, leaving 10 bases between. Germline CDR1 is LNHDA and CDR2 is SQIVND (reference sequence). Before sequencing took place, the ViraFEST assay used viral peptide pools to expand antigen-specific CD4+ T cells. The authors isolated CD4+ T cells after around 9 days of culture. Vaccine administered to participants consisted of two doses of either BNT162b2 or mRNA-1273. The researchers cultured fewer than 2.5 million PBMC per well with about 10 IU/ml IL-2 and about 10 ug/ml peptides. To note about this clone: The antigen is not known.

This sequence originates from a human donor who received a COVID-19 vaccine. Some clones in this sample may be carry-over from other donors' samples. Sequencing was performed on CD4+ T cells from PBMCs cultured with SARS-CoV-2 spike peptides, taken after COVID-19 vaccination. V usage is TRBV19 and J usage is TRBJ2-2; D remains ambiguous. The CDR3 region has the DNA TGTGCCAGTAGTTCTGGATTACCGAACACCGGGGAGCTGTTTTTT. It codes for CASSSGLPNTGELFF. Full variable domain (outside the CDR3, taken from reference TRBV19 and TRBJ2-2): DGGITQSPKYLFRKEGQNVTLSCEQNLNHDAMYWYRQDPGQGLRLIYYSQIVNDFQKGDIAEGYSVSREKKESFPLTVTSAQKNPTAFYLCASSSGLPNTGELFFGEGSRLTVL.